Following are 27 T cell receptor beta chains from one sample sequenced in a study of T cell repertoires in cytomegalovirus infection. TCRdb reprocessed the reads with MiXCR, giving one entry per CDR3 protein. The table includes more than 85,000 distinct CDR3 sequences, 23% detected once. Input material: CD8+ T cells from PBMCs. All receptors come from a human donor in good health (CMV status not recorded). Some clones in this sample may be carry-over from other donors' samples.

The chain has TRBV7-9 and TRBJ2-5; D not certain. Trimming stripped 5 bases from V and 3 bases from J, with 10 bases between. CDR1 and CDR2 (germline): SEHNR, FQNEAQ (reference sequence). This CDR3 has 13 residues. The CDR3 DNA follows: TGTGCCAGCAGCCCATACGAGAAAGAGACCCAGTACTTC. Amino acids: CASSPYEKETQYF.

A word on this clonotype: This may be a read error, as it is one base from a much larger clone. V gene TRBV7-6 combines with J gene TRBJ1-6, with 7 positions matching TRBD1. The CDR3 covers 17 residues. Looked up from germline, CDR1 is SGHVS and CDR2 is FNYEAQ. The CDR3 DNA reads as TGTGCCAGCAGCTTATCGGACAGGAGCTCCTATAATTTACCCCTCCACTTT. This sequence encodes CASSLSDRSSYNLPLHF.

The sample holds many counts of this clonotype. This rearrangement joins TRBV7-2 to TRBJ2-7, with D possibly TRBD1 on 5 matching bases. V gave up 4 bases and J gave up 3 bases, with 10 bases separating them. CDR1 and CDR2 (germline): SGHTA, FQGNSA. The CDR3 has 13 amino acids. CDR3 in DNA: TGTGCCAGCAGCTCGACAGATAGCTACGAGCAGTACTTC. Amino acid sequence: CASSSTDSYEQYF.

This clonotype was counted only a few times. The genes are TRBV5-1 and TRBJ1-2; D is ambiguous. The CDR3 is made up of 13 amino acids. The ends were cut back, 4 bases at V and 5 bases at J, with 12 bases in the middle. Germline CDR1 and CDR2: SGHRS and YFSETQ. DNA for the CDR3: TGCGCCAGCAGCCCATCCAATACTTATGGCTACACCTTC. This encodes CASSPSNTYGYTF. Drawing the rest from reference TRBV5-1 and TRBJ1-2, the complete variable domain is KAGVTQTPRYLIKTRGQQVTLSCSPISGHRSVSWYQQTPGQGLQFLFEYFSETQRNKGNFPGRFSGRQFSNSRSEMNVSTLELGDSALYLCASSPSNTYGYTFGSGTRLTVV.

The V and J genes are TRBV6-2 or TRBV6-3 and TRBJ1-1; D gene ambiguous. The CDR3 is made up of 11 amino acids. CDR1 MNHEY and CDR2 SVGEGT come from the germline V gene. V lost 2 bases to trimming and J lost 5 bases, with 3 bases between them. CDR3 sequence: CASSYLTEAFF. The CDR3 bases are TGTGCCAGCAGTTACCTGACTGAAGCTTTCTTT.

A remark on this clonotype: The junction departs from germline at one end; a sequencing error may be responsible. This chain connects TRBV14 to TRBJ2-5; maybe TRBD2 (5 bases). Germline V gene data show CDR1 as SGHDN and CDR2 as FVKESK. The CDR3 sequence is 13 residues long. CDR3 loop: CVSSQDLNGVPYF. CDR3 nucleotides: TGTGTCAGCAGCCAAGATCTCAACGGGGTACCGTACTTC. Together with reference TRBV14 and TRBJ2-5, the CDR3 gives the full variable domain: EAGVTQFPSHSVIEKGQTVTLRCDPISGHDNLYWYRRVMGKEIKFLLHFVKESKQDESGMPNNRFLAERTGGTYSTLKVQPAELEDSGVYFCVSSQDLNGVPYFGPGTRLLVL.

The gene calls are TRBV6-6 and TRBJ2-1; the D gene is possibly TRBD1 (5 bases). Looked up from germline, CDR1 is MNHNY and CDR2 is SVGAGI (reference sequence). The V end lost 5 bases, the J end lost 7 bases, and 15 bases lay between the germline ends. The CDR3 has 14 residues. The CDR3 spells CASSVTQGNNEQFF. The DNA for the CDR3 is TGTGCCAGCAGTGTTACGCAGGGTAATAATGAGCAGTTCTTC.

This clonotype was recorded once. V and J are TRBV5-6 and TRBJ2-3; TRBD1 might be the D (5 bases). V dropped 4 bases and J dropped 5 bases, with 8 bases sitting between them. Germline lookup yields CDR1 SGHDT and CDR2 YYEEEE. CDR3 length equals 12 residues. The CDR3 is CASSTQGDTQYF. The DNA for the CDR3 is TGTGCCAGCAGCACGCAGGGAGATACGCAGTATTTT.

This clonotype appeared a few times. The chain joins TRBV18 to TRBJ2-7; D not resolved. Germline-derived CDR1 and CDR2 are KGHSH and LQKENI. Trimming removed 0 bases at V and 1 base at J, with 7 bases between. The CDR3 is 14 amino acids. CDR3 sequence: CASSPPAESYEQYF. CDR3 sequence (DNA): TGTGCCAGCTCACCACCGGCAGAGTCCTACGAGCAGTACTTC.

This clonotype was counted many times. This sequence joins TRBV5-1 and TRBJ2-7, with 7 bases that match TRBD1. V lost 3 bases, J lost 7 bases, and 7 bases stayed unmatched. Germline V lookup: CDR1 SGHRS, CDR2 YFSETQ. The CDR3 length is 13 residues. CDR3 in amino acids: CASSWGQTREQYF. CDR3 DNA sequence: TGCGCCAGCAGCTGGGGACAGACCCGGGAGCAGTACTTC.

The sample holds a few counts of this clonotype. The V and J genes are TRBV7-9 and TRBJ2-7; TRBD1 aligns across 7 bases. This CDR3 region has 16 residues. V shed 5 bases, J shed 0 bases, and the junction held 10 bases outside the gene matches. The V gene's germline CDR1 is SEHNR and CDR2 FQNEAQ (reference sequence). CDR3 nucleotide sequence: TGTGCCAGCAGCCTCTCGACAGGGTTGTACTCCTACGAGCAGTACTTC. Residues: CASSLSTGLYSYEQYF.

This sequence joins TRBV6-2 or TRBV6-3 and TRBJ2-1; 12 bases are shared with TRBD2. The CDR3 has 22 amino acids. V was clipped by 10 bases and J by 4 bases; unmatched bases: 29. Germline lookup yields CDR1 MNHEY and CDR2 SVGEGT. The CDR3 nucleotides are TGTGCCACCCCGGGGGGACAGGGTTTTGGGCTAGCGGGAGGGCCTGTGTACAATGAGCAGTTCTTC. Translating it yields CATPGGQGFGLAGGPVYNEQFF.

This clonotype occurred many times. This chain's CDR3 is CASSLGANEQYF. CDR3 nucleotides: TGTGCCAGCAGCTTAGGTGCCAACGAGCAGTACTTC. The chain carries TRBV11-2 and TRBJ2-7; D gene unclear. Trimming shortened V by 1 base and J by 5 bases, and 6 bases separated the two germline ends. This CDR3 is built from 12 residues. Germline CDR1 is SGHAT and CDR2 is FQNNGV.

This clonotype was observed at least ten times. The CDR3 is CASSVRTGREQYF. The CDR3 region has the DNA TGTGCCAGCAGCGTCCGGACAGGGCGCGAGCAGTACTTC. The V gene is TRBV7-6, the J gene TRBJ2-7; TRBD1 matches at 8 bases. Per the germline V gene, CDR1 is SGHVS and CDR2 is FNYEAQ. V trimming: 5 bases; J trimming: 6 bases; junction bases outside the gene matches: 6. The CDR3 covers 13 residues.

This clonotype was detected a few times. CDR3 DNA sequence: TGTGCCAGCAGCTTTACTAGCACCAATGAGCAGTTCTTC. This sequence encodes CASSFTSTNEQFF. The rearrangement joins TRBV5-5 to TRBJ2-1, with D possibly being TRBD2 (6 bases). V lost 2 bases and J lost 6, with 9 bases in between. Germline assignment: CDR1 SGHKS and CDR2 YYEKEE (reference sequence). The CDR3 runs 13 residues.

In its sample, this clonotype was seen a few times. The gene calls are TRBV29-1 and TRBJ1-2; D is unclear. Germline assignment: CDR1 SQVTM and CDR2 ANQGSEA. V gave up 5 bases and J gave up 11 bases, with 15 bases separating them. This CDR3 comprises 11 residues. The CDR3 DNA reads as TGCAGCGTTTACACGGCCCGGCGGTACACCTTC. Protein: CSVYTARRYTF.

V usage is TRBV7-3 and J usage is TRBJ2-3, with 10 bases identical to TRBD2. The CDR3 contains 16 residues. After removal of 4 bases from V and 4 bases from J, the junction contained 8 bases not matched to a gene. Germline CDR1 reads SGHTA; CDR2 reads FQGTGA. In nucleotides, the CDR3 is TGTGCCAGCAGCTACGGACTAGCGGAGCCCTCAGATACGCAGTATTTT. Its translation: CASSYGLAEPSDTQYF. Using reference TRBV7-3 and TRBJ2-3 for the parts outside the CDR3, the full variable domain is GAGVSQTPSNKVTEKGKYVELRCDPISGHTALYWYRQSLGQGPEFLIYFQGTGAADDSGLPNDRFFAVRPEGSVSTLKIQRTERGDSAVYLCASSYGLAEPSDTQYFGPGTRLTVL.

This clonotype was found a few times. This chain joins TRBV12-3 or TRBV12-4 and TRBJ2-7, with 10 bases that match TRBD1. Germline trimming cut 4 bases from V and 4 bases from J; bases unmatched to any gene: 10. The length of the CDR3 is 16 residues. CDR3 sequence (DNA): TGTGCCAGCAGTTCCTTTTTGGGACAGGGGAGTTACGAGCAGTACTTC. Protein: CASSSFLGQGSYEQYF.

Turning to this clonotype: A much larger clone differs by one base, so this may be a read error. This chain uses TRBV7-3 with TRBJ2-2; D possibly uses TRBD1 or TRBD2 (5 bases each). This CDR3 contains 12 residues. Germline values: CDR1 SGHTA, CDR2 FQGTGA. CDR3 in amino acids: CASSHLSGALFF. In nucleotides, the CDR3 is TGTGCCAGCAGCCACCTATCCGGGGCGCTGTTTTTT.

This clonotype has more than one count but fewer than ten. This chain uses TRBV12-3 or TRBV12-4 with TRBJ1-5; 8 positions agree with TRBD1. Trimming at V came to 7 bases and at J to 1 base, leaving 3 bases not matched to a gene. The CDR3 runs 14 residues. CDR3 nucleotides: TGTGCCAGCACCAGGACAGGGAGCAATCAGCCCCAGCATTTT. This encodes CASTRTGSNQPQHF.

This clonotype appeared many times. This chain uses TRBV7-6 with TRBJ2-7, with TRBD2 matching over 10 bases. J gave up 1 base and V 1 base, and 1 base lay outside the gene matches. Germline assignment: CDR1 SGHVS and CDR2 FNYEAQ. CDR3 length: 15 residues. CDR3 DNA: TGTGCCAGCAGCTTAGAACTAGCGGGATCCTACGAGCAGTACTTC. This sequence encodes CASSLELAGSYEQYF.

The chain recombines TRBV7-9 with TRBJ1-4; D gene uncertain. CDR3 length equals 12 residues. Germline assignment: CDR1 SEHNR and CDR2 FQNEAQ (reference sequence). Trimming shortened V by 5 bases and J by 8 bases, and 9 bases separated the two germline ends. This chain's CDR3 is CASSQLQEKLFF. DNA of the CDR3: TGTGCCAGCAGCCAACTTCAGGAAAAACTGTTTTTT. Looking up the rest from reference TRBV7-9 and TRBJ1-4 gives the full variable domain: DTGVSQNPRHKITKRGQNVTFRCDPISEHNRLYWYRQTLGQGPEFLTYFQNEAQLEKSRLLSDRFSAERPKGSFSTLEIQRTEQGDSAMYLCASSQLQEKLFFGSGTQLSVL.

This clonotype turned up a few times. V gene TRBV28 combines with J gene TRBJ1-6; D not certain. Germline values: CDR1 MDHEN, CDR2 SYDVKM. V was cut by 8 bases and J by 10 bases, with 21 bases left in between. This CDR3 contains 15 residues. CDR3 amino acids: CASLSLVGPRSPLHF. DNA of the CDR3: TGTGCCAGCCTTAGTTTGGTAGGGCCCAGGTCACCCCTCCACTTT.

This clonotype was seen a handful of times. This chain's CDR3 is CATRQGNTGELFF. The DNA for the CDR3 is TGTGCCACCCGACAGGGGAACACCGGGGAGCTGTTTTTT. The chain recombines TRBV9 with TRBJ2-2, with TRBD1 matching 7 bases. The CDR3 runs 13 residues. Germline V lookup: CDR1 SGDLS, CDR2 YYNGEE. Germline trimming cut 9 bases from V and 1 base from J; bases unmatched to any gene: 3.

The chain links TRBV28 to TRBJ2-1; TRBD1 matches at 8 bases. The CDR3 is 12 amino acids. The V and J ends lost 5 bases and 14 bases, in that order; junction bases with no gene match: 8. Germline CDR1 MDHEN, CDR2 SYDVKM. DNA for the CDR3: TGTGCCAGCAGTCCTCCGGACAGGGTCGAGTTCTTC. Translated, it gives CASSPPDRVEFF.

This clonotype was detected only a few times. The V and J genes are TRBV7-9 and TRBJ2-7, with 10 bases fitting TRBD2. Germline CDR1 and CDR2: SEHNR and FQNEAQ (reference sequence). CDR3 length: 15 amino acids. Losses at the gene ends were 9 bases for V and 6 bases for J; bases not matched to a gene: 14. CDR3 loop: CASNNPASGRLEQYF. The CDR3 DNA reads TGTGCCAGTAACAACCCGGCTAGCGGGAGACTCGAGCAGTACTTC. Filled out from reference TRBV7-9 and TRBJ2-7, the complete variable domain reads DTGVSQNPRHKITKRGQNVTFRCDPISEHNRLYWYRQTLGQGPEFLTYFQNEAQLEKSRLLSDRFSAERPKGSFSTLEIQRTEQGDSAMYLCASNNPASGRLEQYFGPGTRLTVT.

The sample holds many counts of this clonotype. This chain uses TRBV7-2 with TRBJ2-7; D is ambiguous. The V end lost 0 bases, the J end lost 6 bases, and 6 bases lay between the germline ends. CDR3 size: 12 residues. Germline V gene sequence: CDR1 SGHTA, CDR2 FQGNSA. The CDR3 sequence: CASSLAVGEQYF. In DNA, the CDR3 is TGTGCCAGCAGCTTAGCGGTCGGCGAGCAGTACTTC. Together with reference TRBV7-2 and TRBJ2-7, the CDR3 gives the full variable domain: GAGVSQSPSNKVTEKGKDVELRCDPISGHTALYWYRQSLGQGLEFLIYFQGNSAPDKSGLPSDRFSAERTGGSVSTLTIQRTQQEDSAVYLCASSLAVGEQYFGPGTRLTVT.